The text below deals with one T cell receptor beta chain. What it recognizes is unknown. The data originate from a study of CXCR3-negative and CXCR3-positive naive CD8 T cells. Study as a whole: A total of some 130 million TRB reads was generated, with about 1.5 +/- 0.3 million per library. Overall study findings and caveats: With CXCR3 expression partially decreased after cryopreservation, most assays relied on fresh PBMCs.

The authors made the TRB cDNA libraries by 5' RACE using UMI labels. TCRdb re-called the 5' RACE reads and gives one entry per CDR3 protein, without DNA. Listed are 130,000 or so distinct CDR3 sequences; about 0.44% falls within the top ten. This CDR3 contains 17 residues. Germline values: CDR1 SGHRS, CDR2 YFSETQ. The sample taken for sequencing was naive CXCR3- CD8+ T cells from blood. The sample's subset: CD45RO-CCR7+CD27+CD95- naive CD8+ T cells lacking CXCR3 (TNR3-). The chain carries TRBV5-1 and TRBJ2-1; TCRdb returns TRBD2, unconfirmable since there is no DNA. The source of this sequence is a human donor in good health. Some clones in this sample may be carry-over from other donors' samples. This CDR3 reads CASSLATSLHYYNEQFF.